Listed below are T cell receptor beta chains from one sample, sequenced in a study of T cell responses to AZD1222 COVID-19 vaccine. This table comes from immunoSEQ multiplex PCR, and its TCRdb copy is limited to in-frame clones, with some not included. The table has under 140,000 clones, about 94% seen once. The sequencing here drew on peripheral blood, taken 28 days after the second AZD1222 dose. Receptor source: an adult who received the AZD1222 COVID-19 vaccine. Both conserved end residues are part of each CDR3. Fields, in order: clone size, J gene, V gene, D gene, CDR3 DNA, CDR3 protein. A D gene is named only where the DNA matches it firmly. Clone size is stated in some rows and not others, as once, few, many or a class when expanded.

clone_size: once; j_call: TRBJ1-2; v_call: TRBV6-5; d_call: -; cdr3_nt: TGTGCCAGCAGTTACTCGCAGGGACTCTATGGCTACACCTTC; cdr3_aa: CASSYSQGLYGYTF
clone_size: -; j_call: TRBJ1-1; v_call: TRBV29-1; d_call: TRBD1; cdr3_nt: TGCAGCGGCCGGGACAGCGGGCCGAACACTGAAGCTTTCTTT; cdr3_aa: CSGRDSGPNTEAFF
clone_size: once; j_call: TRBJ1-2; v_call: TRBV6-2/TRBV6-3; d_call: -; cdr3_nt: TGTGCCAGCAGTCAGGGGTATGGCTACACCTTC; cdr3_aa: CASSQGYGYTF
clone_size: -; j_call: TRBJ1-3; v_call: TRBV7-6; d_call: TRBD1; cdr3_nt: TGTGCCAGCAGCCTACTAACGGAGACAGGGACTGGAAACACCATATATTTT; cdr3_aa: CASSLLTETGTGNTIYF
clone_size: -; j_call: TRBJ1-1; v_call: TRBV29-1; d_call: -; cdr3_nt: TGCAGCTCGGGAGAGCAAAACACTGAAGCTTTCTTT; cdr3_aa: CSSGEQNTEAFF
clone_size: -; j_call: TRBJ2-7; v_call: TRBV27; d_call: -; cdr3_nt: TGTGCCAGCAGTTATGGGGGGACAGCAGCCTACGAGCAGTACTTC; cdr3_aa: CASSYGGTAAYEQYF
clone_size: -; j_call: TRBJ2-7; v_call: TRBV19; d_call: -; cdr3_nt: TGTGCCAGTAGTATATGCGTCGTCTCCTACGAGCAGTACTTC; cdr3_aa: CASSICVVSYEQYF
clone_size: -; j_call: TRBJ2-1; v_call: TRBV6-4; d_call: TRBD1; cdr3_nt: TGTGCCAGCAGTGCCAGGGGGCCCAATGAGCAGTTCTTC; cdr3_aa: CASSARGPNEQFF
clone_size: -; j_call: TRBJ1-4; v_call: TRBV12-3/TRBV12-4; d_call: -; cdr3_nt: TGTGCCAGCAGTTTGTCGGCTAATGAAAAACTGTTTTTT; cdr3_aa: CASSLSANEKLFF
clone_size: -; j_call: TRBJ1-3; v_call: TRBV5-1; d_call: -; cdr3_nt: TGCGCCAGCAGCAGTCAAGTCGGGGACGGCTCTGGAAACACCATATATTTT; cdr3_aa: CASSSQVGDGSGNTIYF
clone_size: -; j_call: TRBJ2-2; v_call: TRBV15; d_call: -; cdr3_nt: TGTGCCACCAGCAGAGAGCAGCTCACCGGGGAGCTGTTTTTT; cdr3_aa: CATSREQLTGELFF
clone_size: -; j_call: TRBJ1-2; v_call: TRBV4-2; d_call: -; cdr3_nt: TGTGCCAGCAGCCAAGAGGGGACACCATCTAACTATGGCTACACCTTC; cdr3_aa: CASSQEGTPSNYGYTF
clone_size: -; j_call: TRBJ1-3; v_call: TRBV19; d_call: -; cdr3_nt: TGTGCCAGTAGTATCACGGACGACTCTGGAAACACCATATATTTT; cdr3_aa: CASSITDDSGNTIYF
clone_size: once; j_call: TRBJ2-1; v_call: TRBV6-5; d_call: TRBD2; cdr3_nt: TGTGCCAGCAGTTCTAGCGGGGGGGAGCAGTTCTTC; cdr3_aa: CASSSSGGEQFF
clone_size: -; j_call: TRBJ2-1; v_call: TRBV7-9; d_call: -; cdr3_nt: TGTGCCAGCAGCGGAAGGGGAGATTACAATGAGCAGTTCTTC; cdr3_aa: CASSGRGDYNEQFF
clone_size: -; j_call: TRBJ2-1; v_call: TRBV7-8; d_call: -; cdr3_nt: TGTGCCAGCAGCTTTCGCGCTATCTCCTACAATGAGCAGTTCTTC; cdr3_aa: CASSFRAISYNEQFF
clone_size: -; j_call: TRBJ1-4; v_call: TRBV11-2; d_call: -; cdr3_nt: TGTGCCAGCAGCTTAGAGCCTAGGGGATCTAATGAAAAACTGTTTTTT; cdr3_aa: CASSLEPRGSNEKLFF
clone_size: -; j_call: TRBJ1-2; v_call: TRBV19; d_call: TRBD1; cdr3_nt: TGTGCCAGTAGGGGGACAGGGAGAGACTATGGCTACACCTTC; cdr3_aa: CASRGTGRDYGYTF
clone_size: -; j_call: TRBJ1-2; v_call: TRBV19; d_call: -; cdr3_nt: TGTGCCAGTAGTCCTTTGGAGGGGAGGGCCCTTAACTATGGCTACACCTTC; cdr3_aa: CASSPLEGRALNYGYTF
clone_size: -; j_call: TRBJ2-1; v_call: TRBV10-3; d_call: TRBD2; cdr3_nt: TGTGCCAATTCCGCGGCGGGGGGCCAGCGAAATGAGCAGTTCTTC; cdr3_aa: CANSAAGGQRNEQFF
clone_size: -; j_call: TRBJ1-2; v_call: TRBV7-2; d_call: -; cdr3_nt: TGTGCCAGCAGCTTCTTAGACAGTCGAATTAACTATGGCTACACCTTC; cdr3_aa: CASSFLDSRINYGYTF
clone_size: -; j_call: TRBJ1-2; v_call: TRBV6-1; d_call: TRBD1; cdr3_nt: TGTGCCAGCAGTGAAGCGATGGACAGGGGTGAAGGCTACACCTTC; cdr3_aa: CASSEAMDRGEGYTF
clone_size: -; j_call: TRBJ1-2; v_call: TRBV6-5; d_call: -; cdr3_nt: TGTGCCAGCAGTCGACCGAAAGGGGGAAACTATGGCTACACCTTC; cdr3_aa: CASSRPKGGNYGYTF
clone_size: -; j_call: TRBJ1-2; v_call: TRBV6-5; d_call: TRBD1; cdr3_nt: TGTGCCAGCAGATGGACAGGGGAGAGCTATGGCTACACCTTC; cdr3_aa: CASRWTGESYGYTF
clone_size: -; j_call: TRBJ1-5; v_call: TRBV6-5; d_call: -; cdr3_nt: TGTGCCAGCAGTTACGACGGGGGGCAGCCCCAGCATTTT; cdr3_aa: CASSYDGGQPQHF
clone_size: -; j_call: TRBJ1-5; v_call: TRBV15; d_call: -; cdr3_nt: TGTGCCACCAGCAGAGTTTCAGGGCGGATCGACAATCAGCCCCAGCATTTT; cdr3_aa: CATSRVSGRIDNQPQHF
clone_size: -; j_call: TRBJ1-1; v_call: TRBV6-5; d_call: -; cdr3_nt: TGTGCCAGCAGTTTTCGGGGGAAAGCTTTCTTT; cdr3_aa: CASSFRGKAFF
clone_size: -; j_call: TRBJ1-2; v_call: TRBV10-3; d_call: TRBD1; cdr3_nt: TGTGCCATCAGTGCAGGGGGCGGCTTATACTATGGCTACACCTTC; cdr3_aa: CAISAGGGLYYGYTF
clone_size: -; j_call: TRBJ2-2; v_call: TRBV19; d_call: -; cdr3_nt: TGTGCCAGTAGTATTGCCCAGTGGCGGGCCGGGGAGCTGTTTTTT; cdr3_aa: CASSIAQWRAGELFF
clone_size: -; j_call: TRBJ2-1; v_call: TRBV27; d_call: -; cdr3_nt: TGTGCCAGCAGTTTAGTTCAATACAATGAGCAGTTCTTC; cdr3_aa: CASSLVQYNEQFF
clone_size: -; j_call: TRBJ1-2; v_call: TRBV6-5; d_call: -; cdr3_nt: TGTGCCAGCAGTTACGTAGACAGCTATGGCTACACCTTC; cdr3_aa: CASSYVDSYGYTF
clone_size: -; j_call: TRBJ1-1; v_call: TRBV19; d_call: -; cdr3_nt: TGTGCCACCAGTATCATGGCGAACACTGAAGCTTTCTTT; cdr3_aa: CATSIMANTEAFF
clone_size: once; j_call: TRBJ1-5; v_call: TRBV18; d_call: -; cdr3_nt: TGTGCCAGCTCACCGATGGGGGGCAGATCTCAGCCCCAGCATTTT; cdr3_aa: CASSPMGGRSQPQHF
clone_size: -; j_call: TRBJ1-1; v_call: TRBV11-2; d_call: TRBD1; cdr3_nt: TGTGCCAGCAGCTTGGACAGGGCGACATCCGAAGCTTTCTTT; cdr3_aa: CASSLDRATSEAFF
clone_size: -; j_call: TRBJ1-4; v_call: TRBV19; d_call: -; cdr3_nt: TGTGCCAGTACAAACGCGGGACGGCAAAATGAAAAACTGTTTTTT; cdr3_aa: CASTNAGRQNEKLFF
clone_size: once; j_call: TRBJ2-1; v_call: TRBV5-1; d_call: TRBD1; cdr3_nt: TGCGCCAGCAGCTTACACAGGGGCAATGAGCAGTTCTTC; cdr3_aa: CASSLHRGNEQFF
clone_size: -; j_call: TRBJ2-2; v_call: TRBV6-1; d_call: -; cdr3_nt: TGTGCCAGCAGTGGGGTCGGACAGACATTTAACACCGGGGAGCTGTTTTTT; cdr3_aa: CASSGVGQTFNTGELFF
clone_size: -; j_call: TRBJ1-2; v_call: TRBV10-1; d_call: -; cdr3_nt: TGCGCCAGCAGTGATGTCAAGTTTTGGCCGGGAGGCTACACCTTC; cdr3_aa: CASSDVKFWPGGYTF
clone_size: -; j_call: TRBJ2-2; v_call: TRBV11-3; d_call: TRBD1; cdr3_nt: TGTGCCAGCAGCTTAGGACAGGGGAACACCGGGGAGCTGTTTTTT; cdr3_aa: CASSLGQGNTGELFF
clone_size: -; j_call: TRBJ1-2; v_call: TRBV6-5; d_call: -; cdr3_nt: TGTGCCAGCAGTTTTGAAGTCTCGGGGTATGGCTACACCTTC; cdr3_aa: CASSFEVSGYGYTF
clone_size: -; j_call: TRBJ2-7; v_call: TRBV10-1; d_call: TRBD1; cdr3_nt: TGCGCCAGCAGTAGAGACAGGGGCAACGAGCAGTACTTC; cdr3_aa: CASSRDRGNEQYF
clone_size: -; j_call: TRBJ2-7; v_call: TRBV10-2; d_call: -; cdr3_nt: TGCGCCAGCAGGGACAGAGGGAACGACGAGCAGTACTTC; cdr3_aa: CASRDRGNDEQYF
clone_size: -; j_call: TRBJ1-2; v_call: TRBV14; d_call: -; cdr3_nt: TGTGCCAGCAGCCAAGAGCAGGGAGGTTCTGGCTACACCTTC; cdr3_aa: CASSQEQGGSGYTF